This T cell receptor beta chain was recovered during a study of metastatic and nonmetastatic thyroid tumors. TCRdb reprocessed the PCR reads using MiXCR. Among about 7,100 clones listed, around 34% were seen once. All patients were treatment-naive before thyroid surgery. General study findings and limits: In blood and tumor, TCR beta diversity was reportedly significantly higher in malignant thyroid tumors than in benign nodules.

Worth noting for this clone: Its specificity is not known. A read error may account for a junction end that differs from germline.

Per germline, CDR1 SEHNR and CDR2 FQNEAQ (reference sequence). This CDR3 spans 15 amino acids. Sequencing was performed on adjacent normal tissue. The receptor was isolated from a female donor with papillary thyroid cancer or a benign thyroid nodule (not recorded which). Some clones in this sample may be carry-over from other donors' samples. The rearrangement links TRBV7-9 to TRBJ1-4; TRBD1 is a possible D gene (5 bases). CDR3: CASRKGPTGCEKLFF. The CDR3 DNA reads as TGTGCCAGCAGAAAGGGGCCCACGGGGTGTGAAAAGCTGTTTTTT.